These 17 T cell receptor beta chains share one sample of origin, sequenced in a study of control samples from healthy donors and cancer patients. The table came from immunoSEQ multiplex PCR; TCRdb's copy has only in-frame clones and leaves some out. Of roughly 400,000 clones in the sample, about nine tenths were seen once. Source material: PBMCs. These receptors were obtained from a man aged 40-49 years with head and neck cancer.

The V and J genes are TRBV6-6 and TRBJ1-2; D call uncertain. Germline CDR1 and CDR2: MNHNY and SVGAGI (reference sequence). V dropped 4 bases and J dropped 10 bases, with 7 bases sitting between them. This CDR3 is built from 10 residues. This CDR3 reads CASSLVSYTF. CDR3 in DNA: TGTGCCAGCAGTTTGGTCTCCTACACCTTC.

The chain recombines TRBV27 with TRBJ2-1; D possibly corresponds to TRBD2 (5 bases). The CDR3 totals 13 residues. V lost 11 bases and J 0 bases, leaving 11 bases between the germline ends. Germline V gene lookup returns CDR1 MNHEY and CDR2 SMNVEV (reference sequence). The DNA of the CDR3 is TGTGCCGCCGGGGAGAGCTCCTACAATGAGCAGTTCTTC. It yields the protein CAAGESSYNEQFF.

The chain has TRBV5-1 and TRBJ1-6, with no clear D. This CDR3 is built from 17 residues. Germline V gives CDR1 SGHRS, CDR2 YFSETQ. Trimming pared 0 bases from V and 0 bases from J, leaving 10 bases between. The CDR3 DNA reads TGCGCCAGCAGCTTGGGAGCCGTTAGCTCCTATAATTCACCCCTCCACTTT. Translating gives CASSLGAVSSYNSPLHF.

The V and J genes are TRBV5-6 and TRBJ1-1; the D is unclear. The CDR3 extends over 13 amino acids. Germline-derived CDR1 and CDR2 are SGHDT and YYEEEE. Trimming took off 2 bases at V and 6 bases at J, with 11 bases between the two ends. The DNA of the CDR3 is TGTGCCAGCAGCTTAAGGCAAAGGGCTGAAGCTTTCTTT. Translating it yields CASSLRQRAEAFF.

This chain uses TRBV11-2 with TRBJ1-2; TRBD1 is a possible D gene (5 bases). The germline V gene encodes CDR1 SGHAT and CDR2 FQNNGV. Trimming cost V 3 bases and J 6 bases, with 11 bases left between them. This CDR3 has 13 amino acids. Written as DNA, the CDR3 is TGTGCCAGCAGCTTGGGACCCAGGGATGGCTACACCTTC. Translation: CASSLGPRDGYTF.

The rearrangement joins TRBV9 to TRBJ1-1, with D perhaps TRBD1 (5 bases). The length of the CDR3 is 14 residues. Germline lookup yields CDR1 SGDLS and CDR2 YYNGEE. V was pared by 2 bases and J by 1 base, with 9 bases between. CDR3 region: CASSVGPENTEAFF. CDR3 in DNA: TGTGCCAGCAGCGTGGGACCTGAGAACACTGAAGCTTTCTTT. Full variable domain (missing parts from reference TRBV9 and TRBJ1-1): DSGVTQTPKHLITATGQRVTLRCSPRSGDLSVYWYQQSLDQGLQFLIQYYNGEERAKGNILERFSAQQFPDLHSELNLSSLELGDSALYFCASSVGPENTEAFFGQGTRLTVV.

The gene calls are TRBV28 and TRBJ2-7; D possibly corresponds to TRBD1 (5 bases). Trimming removed 8 bases from V and 0 bases from J, with 17 bases in between. CDR1 MDHEN and CDR2 SYDVKM come from the germline V gene. The CDR3 extends over 15 amino acids. The CDR3 reads CASLQGHPGSYEQYF. The CDR3 DNA reads as TGTGCCAGCCTTCAGGGCCATCCAGGCTCCTACGAGCAGTACTTC.

The rearrangement links TRBV28 to TRBJ1-5; tentatively, D is TRBD1 (6 bases). V lost 5 bases and J lost 1, with 15 bases in between. The CDR3 is made up of 16 amino acids. Germline loops: CDR1 MDHEN, CDR2 SYDVKM. In nucleotides, the CDR3 is TGTGCCAGCAGTACACAGGGAGTACCGAGCAATCAGCCCCAGCATTTT. Protein: CASSTQGVPSNQPQHF.

This chain links TRBV6-5 with TRBJ2-7; 11 bases agree with TRBD1. After removal of 10 bases from V and 2 bases from J, the junction contained 10 bases not matched to a gene. Germline values: CDR1 MNHEY, CDR2 SVGAGI. This CDR3 region has 15 residues. CDR3 residues: CATRERTGGPYEQYF. DNA for the CDR3: TGTGCCACCCGGGAGCGGACAGGGGGCCCCTACGAGCAGTACTTC.

This clone was found once. This specimen includes other DNA sequences encoding the same CDR3. This chain joins TRBV27 and TRBJ1-6; 10 bases are shared with TRBD1. Germline CDR1 is MNHEY and CDR2 is SMNVEV (reference sequence). The CDR3 is made up of 17 amino acids. The V and J ends lost 4 bases and 0 bases, in that order; junction bases with no gene match: 3. The DNA of the CDR3 is TGTGCCAGCAGTTCGGACAGGGGGAGCTCCTATAATTCACCCCTCCACTTT. This codes for CASSSDRGSSYNSPLHF.

The chain employs TRBV5-6 and TRBJ2-7; D could derive from TRBD1 or TRBD2 (5 bases each). V was pared by 2 bases and J by 5 bases, with 20 bases between. There are 16 residues in the CDR3. CDR1 is SGHDT and CDR2 is YYEEEE in the germline V gene. The CDR3 sequence: CASSLKLGRRGDEQYF. The CDR3 bases are TGTGCCAGCAGCTTAAAACTAGGGCGTCGGGGCGACGAGCAGTACTTC.

This clone showed up just a few times. Additional DNA sequences in this sample encode the identical CDR3. The chain couples TRBV9 to TRBJ2-6; weak D call: TRBD1 (6 bases). CDR1 is SGDLS and CDR2 is YYNGEE in the germline V gene. Trimming removed 0 bases at V and 0 bases at J, with 10 bases between. CDR3 length equals 17 residues. CDR3 sequence reads: CASSVVGDNSGANVLTF. The CDR3 DNA follows: TGTGCCAGCAGCGTAGTTGGGGACAACTCTGGGGCCAACGTCCTGACTTTC.

This clone was recorded only once. This chain connects TRBV15 to TRBJ2-7, with D possibly TRBD2 on 6 matching bases. Germline CDR1 LNHNV, CDR2 YYDKDF (reference sequence). There are 15 residues in the CDR3. V was clipped by 3 bases and J by 0 bases, with 12 bases between them. In nucleotides, the CDR3 is TGTGCCACCAGCAGGACCGGGACTTACTCCTACGAGCAGTACTTC. This encodes CATSRTGTYSYEQYF.

The chain has TRBV28 and TRBJ2-1; a weak D match, TRBD2 (6 bases). V was cut by 6 bases and J by 11 bases, with 35 bases left in between. The germline gives CDR1 MDHEN, CDR2 SYDVKM. The CDR3 is made up of 19 amino acids. In DNA, the CDR3 is TGTGCCAGCAGGTCTTTGGGAGGCTCATGGGCTAATCCTACAATGAAGCAGTTCTTC. Protein: CASRSLGGSWANPTMKQFF.

The rearrangement links TRBV6-5 to TRBJ1-5; 7 bases align to TRBD1. Germline CDR1 and CDR2: MNHEY and SVGAGI. Trimming took 6 bases from V and 0 from J; bases not matched to a gene: 5. CDR3 size: 15 residues. This CDR3 reads CASSRQGRSNQPQHF. DNA of the CDR3: TGTGCCAGCAGCCGACAGGGCCGTAGCAATCAGCCCCAGCATTTT.

This chain links TRBV6-2 or TRBV6-3 with TRBJ2-5; 9 bases line up with TRBD2. The CDR3 is made up of 16 amino acids. CDR1 and CDR2 (germline): MNHEY, SVGEGT. The trim removed 4 bases at V and 1 base at J, leaving 7 bases unmatched. This CDR3 is CASSWASGVVQETQYF. The CDR3 DNA sequence: TGTGCCAGCAGTTGGGCTAGCGGGGTAGTCCAAGAGACCCAGTACTTC.

V and J are TRBV28 and TRBJ1-2; D unresolved. The germline gives CDR1 MDHEN, CDR2 SYDVKM. V lost 9 bases and J 5 bases, leaving 13 bases between the germline ends. CDR3 length equals 12 residues. The chain's CDR3 is CASAPGSYGYTF. The CDR3, as DNA: TGTGCCAGTGCCCCCGGGAGTTATGGCTACACCTTC.